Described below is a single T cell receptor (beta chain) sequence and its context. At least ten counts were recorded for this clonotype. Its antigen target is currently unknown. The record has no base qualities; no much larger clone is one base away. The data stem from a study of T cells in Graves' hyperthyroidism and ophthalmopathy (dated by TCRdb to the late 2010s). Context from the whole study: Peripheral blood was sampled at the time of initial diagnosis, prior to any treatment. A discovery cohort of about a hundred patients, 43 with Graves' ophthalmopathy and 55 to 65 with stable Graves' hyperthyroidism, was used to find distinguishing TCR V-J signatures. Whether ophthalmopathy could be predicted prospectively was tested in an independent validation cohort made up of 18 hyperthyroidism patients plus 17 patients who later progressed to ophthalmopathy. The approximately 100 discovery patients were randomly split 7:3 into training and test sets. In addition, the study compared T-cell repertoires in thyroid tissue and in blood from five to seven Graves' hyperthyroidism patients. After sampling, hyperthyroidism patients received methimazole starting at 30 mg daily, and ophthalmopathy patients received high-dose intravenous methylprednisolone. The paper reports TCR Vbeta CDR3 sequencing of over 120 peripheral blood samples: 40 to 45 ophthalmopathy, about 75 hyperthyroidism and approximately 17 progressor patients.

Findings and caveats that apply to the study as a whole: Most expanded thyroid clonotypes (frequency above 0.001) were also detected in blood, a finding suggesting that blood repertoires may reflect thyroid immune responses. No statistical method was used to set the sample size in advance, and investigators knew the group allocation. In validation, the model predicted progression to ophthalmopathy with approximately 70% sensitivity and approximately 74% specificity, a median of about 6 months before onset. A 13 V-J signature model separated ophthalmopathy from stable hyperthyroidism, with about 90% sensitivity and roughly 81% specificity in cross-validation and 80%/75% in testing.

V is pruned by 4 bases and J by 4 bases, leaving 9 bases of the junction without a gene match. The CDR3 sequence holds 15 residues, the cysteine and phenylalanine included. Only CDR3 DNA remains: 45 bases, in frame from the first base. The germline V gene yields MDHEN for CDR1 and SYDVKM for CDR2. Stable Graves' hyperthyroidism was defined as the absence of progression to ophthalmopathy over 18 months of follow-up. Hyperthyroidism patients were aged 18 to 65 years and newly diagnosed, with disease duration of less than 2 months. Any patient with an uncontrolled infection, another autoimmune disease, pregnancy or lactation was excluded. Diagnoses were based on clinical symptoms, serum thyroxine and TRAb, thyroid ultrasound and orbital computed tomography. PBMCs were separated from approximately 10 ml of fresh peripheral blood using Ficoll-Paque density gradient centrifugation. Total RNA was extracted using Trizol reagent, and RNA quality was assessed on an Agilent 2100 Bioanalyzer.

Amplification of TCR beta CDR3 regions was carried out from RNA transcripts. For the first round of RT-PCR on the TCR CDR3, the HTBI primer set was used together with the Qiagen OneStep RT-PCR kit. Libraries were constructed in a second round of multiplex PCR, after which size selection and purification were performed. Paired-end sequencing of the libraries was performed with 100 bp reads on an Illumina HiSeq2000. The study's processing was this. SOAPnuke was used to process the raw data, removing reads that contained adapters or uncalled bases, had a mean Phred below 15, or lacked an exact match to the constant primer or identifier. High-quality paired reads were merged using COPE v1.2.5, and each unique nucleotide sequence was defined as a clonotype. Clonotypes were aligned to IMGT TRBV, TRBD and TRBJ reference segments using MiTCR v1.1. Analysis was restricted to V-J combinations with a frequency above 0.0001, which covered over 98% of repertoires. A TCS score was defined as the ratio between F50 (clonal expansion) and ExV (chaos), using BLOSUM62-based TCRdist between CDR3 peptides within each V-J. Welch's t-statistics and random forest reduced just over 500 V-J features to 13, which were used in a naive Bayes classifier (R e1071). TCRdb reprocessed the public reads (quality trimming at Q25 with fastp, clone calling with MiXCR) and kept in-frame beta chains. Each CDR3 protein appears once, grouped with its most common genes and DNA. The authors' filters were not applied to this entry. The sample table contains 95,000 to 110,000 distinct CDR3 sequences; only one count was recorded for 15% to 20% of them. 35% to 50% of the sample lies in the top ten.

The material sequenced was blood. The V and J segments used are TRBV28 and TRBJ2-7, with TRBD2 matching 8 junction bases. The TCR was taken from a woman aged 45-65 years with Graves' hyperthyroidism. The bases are TGTGCCAGCAGTTCACCGGGACTAGTTAAGTACGAGCAGTACTTC. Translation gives CASSSPGLVKYEQYF.